These 25 T cell receptor beta chains were all obtained from the same sample, sequenced in a study of T-cell memory formation after mild COVID-19. TCRdb re-derived calls from the 5' RACE reads in MiXCR, one entry per CDR3 protein. The table has 100,000 or so distinct CDR3 sequences, approximately 12% seen once. Sequencing input: PBMCs or a T cell subset sorted from them (not recorded which). These receptors were taken from a man in his late teens or twenties who had mild COVID-19 (a few samples of this study predate the infection). Cell type and time point are not known.

The chain is built from TRBV29-1 and TRBJ1-3, with D perhaps TRBD1 (5 bases). There are 13 residues in the CDR3. Trimming took 5 bases from V and 1 from J, leaving 9 bases between them. Germline CDR1 is SQVTM and CDR2 is ANQGSEA. CDR3 coding DNA: TGCAGCGTTTGGGGGGTATCTGGAAACACCATATATTTT. Its protein product is CSVWGVSGNTIYF.

This chain joins TRBV4-3 and TRBJ1-2; 8 nucleotides align to TRBD1. Germline lookup yields CDR1 LGHNA and CDR2 YSLEER. J lost 3 bases, V lost 1 base, and 4 bases had no gene match. This CDR3 is built from 15 residues. This chain's CDR3 is CASSQARGLYYGYTF. Written as DNA, the CDR3 is TGCGCCAGCAGCCAAGCCAGGGGGCTTTACTATGGCTACACCTTC.

The CDR3 sequence: CASSIGTVSEQFF. CDR3 nucleotides: TGTGCCAGCAGTATCGGGACAGTTTCCGAGCAGTTCTTC. The chain links TRBV27 to TRBJ2-1; 7 bases match TRBD1. The CDR3 covers 13 residues. Germline V gene lookup returns CDR1 MNHEY and CDR2 SMNVEV (reference sequence). J lost 10 bases, V lost 5 bases, and 8 bases had no gene match.

This clonotype was detected many times. The V and J genes are TRBV29-1 and TRBJ2-1; D not resolved. Germline V CDR1 and CDR2: SQVTM, ANQGSEA. V lost 2 bases and J lost 0, with 8 bases in between. The CDR3 has 14 residues. CDR3 protein: CSVEKRSSYNEQFF. CDR3 coding DNA: TGCAGCGTTGAAAAGCGAAGCTCCTACAATGAGCAGTTCTTC.

The chain links TRBV20-1 to TRBJ1-1, with D uncertain. Germline V gene lookup returns CDR1 DFQATT and CDR2 SNEGSKA (reference sequence). V gave up 3 bases and J gave up 4 bases, with 12 bases separating them. This CDR3 is 13 amino acids long. The CDR3 coding sequence is TGCAGTGCTAGGGAGCGGGTGGCCACTGAAGCTTTCTTT. Amino acids: CSARERVATEAFF.

This clonotype has only a few counts. CDR3 residues: CSVEEARGEDYGYTF. As DNA, the CDR3 is TGCAGCGTTGAAGAGGCCAGGGGGGAGGACTATGGCTACACCTTC. The chain joins TRBV29-1 to TRBJ1-2, with 7 bases identical to TRBD1. Germline lookup yields CDR1 SQVTM and CDR2 ANQGSEA. This CDR3 is built from 15 residues. Trimming at V came to 0 bases and at J to 3 bases, leaving 7 bases not matched to a gene. Together with reference TRBV29-1 and TRBJ1-2, the CDR3 gives the full variable domain: SAVISQKPSRDICQRGTSLTIQCQVDSQVTMMFWYRQQPGQSLTLIATANQGSEATYESGFVIDKFPISRPNLTFSTLTVSNMSPEDSSIYLCSVEEARGEDYGYTFGSGTRLTVV.

In its sample, this clonotype was seen many times. V usage is TRBV12-3 or TRBV12-4 and J usage is TRBJ1-5; D uncertain. The CDR3 has 15 amino acids. V was trimmed by 3 bases and J by 0 bases, leaving 9 bases between them. CDR3 protein: CASSLGYVSNQPQHF. The DNA of the CDR3 is TGTGCCAGCAGTTTGGGCTACGTTAGCAATCAGCCCCAGCATTTT.

Turning to this clonotype: A junction end diverges from the germline sequence, so it may reflect a read error. The CDR3 loop is CASSHQDF. In nucleotides, the CDR3 is TGTGCCAGCAGTCATCAGGATTTT. The chain couples TRBV9 to TRBJ2-3, with D unresolved. This CDR3 contains 8 residues. Germline V gives CDR1 SGDLS, CDR2 YYNGEE.

V and J are TRBV6-2 or TRBV6-3 and TRBJ2-5; D may be TRBD1 (6 bases). Per the germline V gene, CDR1 is MNHEY and CDR2 is SVGEGT. This CDR3 is built from 14 residues. V was trimmed by 7 bases and J by 2 bases, leaving 14 bases between them. CDR3 protein: CASTSQGPQETQYF. The CDR3, as DNA: TGTGCCAGCACGAGCCAGGGGCCACAAGAGACCCAGTACTTC.

The table lists this clonotype with a few counts. The chain carries TRBV7-9 and TRBJ1-1; a weak D match, TRBD1 (6 bases). Germline CDR1 and CDR2: SEHNR and FQNEAQ (reference sequence). The CDR3 runs 15 residues. Trimming took 4 bases from V and 3 from J, leaving 15 bases between them. The CDR3 DNA reads TGTGCCAGCAGCTCGAAGGGACATATAGACACTGAAGCTTTCTTT. It encodes CASSSKGHIDTEAFF.

V is TRBV25-1 and J is TRBJ1-2; TRBD1 might be the D (6 bases). The V and J ends lost 1 base and 8 bases respectively, with 17 bases between them. Germline V gene sequence: CDR1 MGHDK, CDR2 SYGVNS. The CDR3 is 15 residues long. In DNA, the CDR3 is TGTGCCAGCAGTGAATCGGCCAACAGGGTTGACGGCTACACCTTC. Translating it yields CASSESANRVDGYTF.

The chain links TRBV6-6 to TRBJ2-7, with D perhaps matching TRBD1 (5 bases). This CDR3 spans 12 amino acids. The ends were cut back, 5 bases at V and 2 bases at J, with 7 bases in the middle. Germline V lookup: CDR1 MNHNY, CDR2 SVGAGI (reference sequence). The CDR3 sequence: CASSQGAYEQYF. The CDR3 nucleotides are TGTGCCAGCAGTCAGGGCGCCTACGAGCAGTACTTC.

The chain has TRBV5-4 and TRBJ1-2; D perhaps matches TRBD1 (6 bases). The CDR3 spans 14 residues. In germline, CDR1 is SGHNT, CDR2 YYREEE (reference sequence). V lost 2 bases and J lost 8, with 16 bases in between. CDR3 sequence reads: CASSLFFRGSGYTF. The CDR3 bases are TGTGCCAGCAGCTTATTCTTCAGGGGTTCCGGCTACACCTTC. Variable domain in full (rest from reference TRBV5-4 and TRBJ1-2): ETGVTQSPTHLIKTRGQQVTLRCSSQSGHNTVSWYQQALGQGPQFIFQYYREEENGRGNFPPRFSGLQFPNYSSELNVNALELDDSALYLCASSLFFRGSGYTFGSGTRLTVV.

This clonotype was seen at least ten times. V and J are TRBV6-2 or TRBV6-3 and TRBJ2-3, with D unresolved. V shed 0 bases and J shed 0 bases, with 16 bases lying between them. The CDR3 loop spans 18 amino acids. Looked up from germline, CDR1 is MNHEY and CDR2 is SVGEGT. In nucleotides, the CDR3 is TGTGCCAGCAGTTACTCGATGTCCGTGGACGGGAGCACAGATACGCAGTATTTT. It yields the protein CASSYSMSVDGSTDTQYF.

CDR3: CASSLSTGHSNQPQHF. CDR3 DNA: TGCGCCAGCAGCCTTTCTACGGGACATAGCAATCAGCCCCAGCATTTT. The chain couples TRBV4-1 to TRBJ1-5, with D perhaps TRBD1 (6 bases). With 4 bases removed from V and 0 bases from J, the gap between germline ends came to 13 bases. The CDR3 contains 16 residues. CDR1 and CDR2 (germline): MGHRA, YSYEKL.

The chain has TRBV5-6 and TRBJ1-5; perhaps TRBD1 as D (6 bases). CDR1 and CDR2 (germline): SGHDT, YYEEEE. V was cut by 3 bases and J by 11 bases, with 12 bases left in between. The CDR3 spans 12 residues. CDR3 sequence (DNA): TGTGCCAGCAGCTGGGGGCTAGGGGCCCAGCATTTT. This codes for CASSWGLGAQHF.

This sequence joins TRBV7-9 and TRBJ2-7; 10 nucleotides match TRBD1. The CDR3 has 15 residues. V dropped 4 bases and J dropped 6; count of bases not matched to a gene: 9. The germline gives CDR1 SEHNR, CDR2 FQNEAQ (reference sequence). The CDR3 coding sequence is TGTGCCAGCAGCTCCCACCGCGGGACAGGGGTCGAGCAGTACGTC. It is translated as CASSSHRGTGVEQYV.

The chain uses TRBV12-3 or TRBV12-4 and TRBJ2-3; 11 bases match TRBD2. The length of the CDR3 is 14 residues. The V segment lost 8 bases and the J segment 5 bases; nucleotides outside the gene matches: 6. CDR3 nucleotides: TGTGCCAGCGGAGTCGGGACTAGCGGAGATACGCAGTATTTT. This translates into CASGVGTSGDTQYF.

This clonotype came up a few times. The chain couples TRBV25-1 to TRBJ2-3, with D possibly TRBD2 on 6 matching bases. The CDR3 is made up of 14 amino acids. Trimming pared 4 bases from V and 3 bases from J, leaving 11 bases between. Looked up from germline, CDR1 is MGHDK and CDR2 is SYGVNS. CDR3 region: CASSGDRGTDTQYF. CDR3 bases: TGTGCCAGCAGTGGGGATCGGGGGACAGATACGCAGTATTTT.

The chain employs TRBV4-3 and TRBJ2-3; TRBD2 is a possible D gene (5 bases). The ends were cut back, 0 bases at V and 1 base at J, with 17 bases in the middle. The CDR3 has 18 amino acids. The germline V gene has CDR1 LGHNA and CDR2 YSLEER. The CDR3 nucleotides read TGCGCCAGCAGCCAAGAAGTTTGGGGTAGCGTGGGCACAGATACGCAGTATTTT. Translation: CASSQEVWGSVGTDTQYF.

The chain joins TRBV7-9 to TRBJ2-3; tentatively, D is TRBD1 (6 bases). Per the germline V gene, CDR1 is SEHNR and CDR2 is FQNEAQ (reference sequence). The CDR3 is 15 residues long. V was trimmed by 4 bases and J by 0 bases, leaving 11 bases between them. The CDR3, as DNA: TGTGCCAGCAGCTCCTCAGGGGATAGCACAGATACGCAGTATTTT. Its translation: CASSSSGDSTDTQYF.

The genes are TRBV19 and TRBJ2-7, with 7 bases identical to TRBD2. Germline CDR1 reads LNHDA; CDR2 reads SQIVND (reference sequence). The CDR3 is 16 residues long. The V segment lost 1 base and the J segment 2 bases; nucleotides outside the gene matches: 8. The CDR3 protein is CASSIAQREVPYEQYF. Written as DNA, the CDR3 is TGTGCCAGTAGTATAGCGCAACGGGAGGTCCCCTACGAGCAGTACTTC.

This clonotype showed up many times. The J gene is TRBJ1-1, the V gene TRBV7-9; D call uncertain. V was shortened by 1 base and J by 4 bases, with 4 bases between the two germline ends. The CDR3 spans 12 residues. CDR1 SEHNR and CDR2 FQNEAQ come from the germline V gene (reference sequence). CDR3 nucleotide sequence: TGTGCCAGCAGCTTAGTGGTCACTGAAGCTTTCTTT. Protein product: CASSLVVTEAFF.

This clonotype was recorded a few times. Relative to the germline gene, one junction end is altered; a read error may explain this. This chain connects TRBV7-3 to TRBJ2-3, with D unresolved. Looked up from germline, CDR1 is SGHTA and CDR2 is FQGTGA. The CDR3 runs to 15 residues. The CDR3 sequence is CASSLTPGLPDTQYF. As DNA, the CDR3 is TGTGCCAGCAGCCTAACTCCCGGGCTCCCAGATACGCAGTATTTT.

The CDR3 reads CASSISGSYEQYF. In DNA form, the CDR3 reads TGTGCCAGTAGTATAAGCGGTTCCTACGAGCAGTACTTC. The chain is built from TRBV19 and TRBJ2-7; TRBD2 is a possible D gene (5 bases). Trimming took 2 bases from V and 1 from J, leaving 6 bases between them. Germline-derived CDR1 and CDR2 are LNHDA and SQIVND (reference sequence). This CDR3 contains 13 residues.